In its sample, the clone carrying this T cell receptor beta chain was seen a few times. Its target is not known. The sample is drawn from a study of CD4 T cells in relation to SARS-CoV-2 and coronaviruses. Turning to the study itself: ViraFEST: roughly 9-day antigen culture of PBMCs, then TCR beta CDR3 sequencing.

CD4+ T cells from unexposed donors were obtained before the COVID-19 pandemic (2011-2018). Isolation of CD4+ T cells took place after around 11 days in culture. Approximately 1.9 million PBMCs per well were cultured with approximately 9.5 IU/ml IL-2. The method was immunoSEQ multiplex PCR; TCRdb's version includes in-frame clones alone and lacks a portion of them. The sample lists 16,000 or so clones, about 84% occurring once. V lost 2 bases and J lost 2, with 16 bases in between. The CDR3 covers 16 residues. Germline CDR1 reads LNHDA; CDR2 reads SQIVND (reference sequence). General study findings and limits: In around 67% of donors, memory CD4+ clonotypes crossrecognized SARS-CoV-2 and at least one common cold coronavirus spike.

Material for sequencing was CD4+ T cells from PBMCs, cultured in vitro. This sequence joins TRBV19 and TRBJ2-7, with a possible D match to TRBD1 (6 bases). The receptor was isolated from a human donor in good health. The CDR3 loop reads CASSIPHRALTYEQYF. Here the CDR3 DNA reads TGTGCCAGTAGTATACCTCACAGGGCGCTTACCTACGAGCAGTACTTC.